This T cell receptor (beta chain) stems from a study of early T cells in non-severe SARS-CoV-2 infection (dated by TCRdb to the early 2020s). Regarding the research as a whole: Bulk RNA from unsorted whole blood was used for TCR sequencing, so alpha and beta chains could not be paired. Results and caveats for the whole study, not just this receptor: VDJdb matching was skewed toward anti-spike CD8 responses, so virus-specific expansions were likely underestimated and private and CD4 specificities were missed.

This clonotype has more than one count but fewer than ten. Its antigen remains undetermined. Base-call qualities are not available, and no considerably larger clone is one nucleotide away. The protocol used for the library was 5' RACE. The sequencing machine was a NextSeq 500. Unique molecular identifiers were attached to individual cDNA molecules in the TCR library protocol so that sequencing error and PCR bias could be corrected. Both TCR alpha and beta chains were sequenced, and tight co-correlation was observed between alpha and beta sequence abundances in each sample. In the original analysis: Decombinator V4 was used to annotate the V gene, J gene and CDR3 of the TCR sequences. Expanded TCRs were defined as changing significantly between any two time points under a Poisson model with p below 0.0001. TCR abundances were normalised to the total number of TCRs sequenced per sample and were expressed as counts per million. TRAV1-2 paired with TRAJ12, TRAJ20 or TRAJ33 defined MAIT TCRs, while TRAV10 paired with TRAJ18 defined iNKT TCRs. VDJdb, accessed 1 November 2021, was searched for CMV, EBV and SARS-CoV-2 annotated TCRs, with TCRs annotated for multiple antigens excluded. In TCRdb, the public reads were trimmed at Q25 with fastp and aligned with MiXCR, with productive beta chains retained. Rows with one shared CDR3 protein collapse into an entry with the most common genes and DNA. TCRdb, not the original authors, processed these V and J calls. Across this sample there are 50,000 to 65,000 distinct CDR3 sequences, with around 8% seen only once. The ten top clones hold about 11% of the sample.

V and J are truncated by 6 bases and 1 base respectively, leaving an intervening sequence of 24 bases. The germline V gene sets CDR1 to ENHRY and CDR2 to SYGVKD. The CDR3 holds 18 amino acids from the cysteine to the phenylalanine. Only the CDR3 portion is preserved as DNA: 54 bases, with reading frame beginning at the first base. A case-control design nested within a healthcare worker cohort in London, UK, was used, with weekly nasopharyngeal swab PCR tests and blood sampling performed. Healthcare workers were recruited between 23 and 31 March 2020, during the week of the UK lockdown, and were followed weekly for up to roughly 15 weeks.

The sequencing used whole blood, collected at baseline. The chain links TRBV10-3 with TRBJ2-5; TRBD2 is a possible D gene, resting on 6 matching bases. The sequence came from an adult who was a healthcare worker with PCR-confirmed SARS-CoV-2 infection or an uninfected control (not recorded which). The CDR3 amino acid sequence is: CAISDSKAGSLSQETQYF. The base sequence is TGTGCCATCAGCGACTCTAAGGCGGGAAGCCTATCCCAAGAGACCCAGTACTTC.